The 6 T cell receptor beta chains below were found in one sample sequenced in a study of blood T cells in healthy people across ages. The authors ran a second PCR of about 7 to 11 cycles using a sample-barcoded 5' primer and a J-beta primer mix. TCRdb re-called the 5' RACE reads with MiXCR, one entry per CDR3 protein. The sample lists fewer than 2,000,000 distinct CDR3 sequences; roughly 43% were seen once. The sample taken for sequencing was blood. These receptors were collected from a human donor in good health.

Remarks on this clonotype: Mismatch with germline at one junction end may stem from a read error. The chain has TRBV29-1 and TRBJ2-7; TRBD1 might be the D (6 bases). Germline V gene sequence: CDR1 SQVTM, CDR2 ANQGSEA. The length of the CDR3 is 12 residues. In nucleotides, the CDR3 is TGCAGCGTTCAGGGGCAAACCTACAAGCAGTACTTC. Encoded protein: CSVQGQTYKQYF.

In its sample, this clonotype was seen a few times. Mismatch with germline at one junction end may stem from a read error. The rearrangement links TRBV28 to TRBJ2-7, with 7 bases matching TRBD2. Germline assignment: CDR1 MDHEN and CDR2 SYDVKM. The CDR3 is 17 amino acids. Written as DNA, the CDR3 is TGTGCCAGCGGTTTCCGGCTAGCGGTCCCCAGCTCCTACGAGCAGTACTTC. Amino acid sequence: CASGFRLAVPSSYEQYF.

This clonotype came up a few times. The genes are TRBV5-1 and TRBJ1-2, with D maybe TRBD1 (6 bases). The CDR3 contains 13 residues. Deletions cut 4 bases from V and 3 bases from J, with 10 bases between. Germline assignment: CDR1 SGHRS and CDR2 YFSETQ. CDR3 sequence reads: CASSAGEDYGYTF. The CDR3 region has the DNA TGCGCCAGCAGCGCAGGGGAGGACTATGGCTACACCTTC.

Details on this clonotype: This is likely a read error, given that the CDR3 carries no conserved phenylalanine or tryptophan at its end. CDR3 sequence: CSARDGAGRKGETQYV. The CDR3 DNA is TGCAGTGCCAGAGACGGCGCAGGGAGGAAAGGAGAGACCCAGTACGTC. This sequence joins TRBV20-1 and TRBJ2-5, with a weak D call TRBD2 (6 bases). The CDR3 is 16 amino acids. Germline V gives CDR1 DFQATT, CDR2 SNEGSKA (reference sequence).

This clonotype was detected a few times. The chain combines TRBV20-1 with TRBJ2-1; D is perhaps TRBD1 (5 bases). There are 12 residues in the CDR3. V was clipped by 3 bases and J by 9 bases, with 12 bases between them. Germline CDR1 reads DFQATT; CDR2 reads SNEGSKA (reference sequence). The CDR3 DNA reads as TGCAGTGCTAGTGGTGTAAGGGGTGAGCAGTTCTTC. Translating it yields CSASGVRGEQFF.

The genes are TRBV4-1 and TRBJ1-2; D is uncertain. Germline V gene data show CDR1 as MGHRA and CDR2 as YSYEKL. CDR3 length equals 14 residues. Trimming stripped 0 bases from V and 4 bases from J, with 9 bases between. The DNA for the CDR3 is TGCGCCAGCAGCCAAGACTCGACAAGCTATGGCTACACCTTC. Its protein product is CASSQDSTSYGYTF.